One sample yielded the 31 T cell receptor beta chains listed below, sequenced in a study of blood T cell repertoires in COVID-19. Profiled with immunoSEQ multiplex PCR; TCRdb holds only in-frame clones, not every one. The sample has almost 350,000 clones, around 90% seen once. Material: peripheral blood. The origin of the receptors is a woman aged 55-70 years with COVID-19, enrolled during active disease.

The CDR3 DNA reads TGTGCCAGCAGTTACTTGGGACAGTCTAACTATGGCTACACCTTC. Protein sequence: CASSYLGQSNYGYTF. The V call is TRBV6-2 or TRBV6-3, the J call TRBJ1-2, with 7 bases aligning to TRBD1. The junction had 2 bases not matched to a gene; V was cut back by 1 base and J by 0 bases. The CDR3 covers 15 residues. CDR1 is MNHEY, CDR2 SVGEGT, per germline.

The DNA of the CDR3 is TGTGCCAGCAGCCGGACAGGGTCCGCTTGGGCCTATGGCTACACCTTC. Translated: CASSRTGSAWAYGYTF. The chain couples TRBV3-1 (or the pseudogene TRBV3-2) to TRBJ1-2; 8 bases are shared with TRBD1. Losses at the gene ends were 4 bases for V and 4 bases for J; bases not matched to a gene: 11. Germline V gene sequence: CDR1 LGHDT, CDR2 YNNKEL (reference sequence). The CDR3 length is 16 residues.

The genes are TRBV10-1 and TRBJ1-5; 7 bases map to TRBD1. J gave up 1 base and V 6 bases, and 6 bases lay outside the gene matches. Germline CDR1 and CDR2: WNHNN and SYGVQD (reference sequence). This CDR3 has 15 residues. CDR3 amino acids: CASRYRGSSNQPQHF. CDR3 sequence (DNA): TGCGCCAGCAGGTACAGGGGTTCGAGCAATCAGCCCCAGCATTTT.

Note on this clone: One end of the junction varies from germline; a read error may be responsible. This chain connects TRBV18 to TRBJ1-5, with 8 bases fitting TRBD1. Germline V gives CDR1 KGHSH, CDR2 LQKENI. This CDR3 spans 15 amino acids. The CDR3 is CASSPTGDSSQPQHF. DNA of the CDR3: TGTGCCAGCTCACCGACAGGGGATAGCAGTCAGCCCCAGCATTTT.

The gene calls are TRBV5-1 and TRBJ1-1; 10 bases map to TRBD1. The CDR3 is made up of 15 amino acids. Germline V gene sequence: CDR1 SGHRS, CDR2 YFSETQ. V trimming: 5 bases; J trimming: 2 bases; junction bases outside the gene matches: 6. CDR3 residues: CASRHATGGNTEAFF. As DNA, the CDR3 is TGCGCCAGCAGGCACGCGACAGGGGGCAACACTGAAGCTTTCTTT.

The chain couples TRBV28 to TRBJ1-5; D is unresolved. The CDR3 totals 16 residues. V was shortened by 6 bases and J by 4 bases, with 19 bases between the two germline ends. The V gene's germline CDR1 is MDHEN and CDR2 SYDVKM. For the CDR3, the DNA is TGTGCCAGCAGCGAGGGCGGGAATAGCATTAATCAGCCCCAGCATTTT. Translated: CASSEGGNSINQPQHF.

V usage is TRBV7-2 and J usage is TRBJ1-5; D unclear. The V and J ends lost 6 bases and 6 bases respectively, with 18 bases between them. CDR3 length: 15 residues. Germline CDR1 and CDR2: SGHTA and FQGNSA. The CDR3 sequence: CASSSQAARGQPQHF. In DNA, the CDR3 is TGTGCCAGCAGTTCCCAGGCGGCACGGGGTCAGCCCCAGCATTTT.

V and J are TRBV21-1 and TRBJ1-1. TRBV21-1 is marked as a pseudogene. The CDR3 spans 17 residues. CDR3 nucleotides: TGTGCCAGCACCCCGGCGGGAGGGCGAAGGGGTAGAACTGAAGCTTTCTTT. Its protein is CASTPAGGRRGRTEAFF.

The J gene is TRBJ1-3, the V gene TRBV9, with TRBD1 matching over 9 bases. The J segment lost 4 bases and the V segment lost 3 bases, leaving 8 bases of the junction unmatched. This CDR3 is 16 amino acids long. Germline lookup yields CDR1 SGDLS and CDR2 YYNGEE. CDR3 nucleotides: TGTGCCAGCAGCGCCCGGGACAGGGTCTCCGGAAACACCATATATTTT. Translation: CASSARDRVSGNTIYF.

The chain recombines TRBV19 with TRBJ1-1; D ambiguous. V lost 4 bases to trimming and J lost 5 bases, with 11 bases between them. Germline V gene data show CDR1 as LNHDA and CDR2 as SQIVND (reference sequence). The CDR3 is 13 residues long. In DNA form, the CDR3 reads TGTGCCAGTAGTAGTGGTCGTCAGACTGAAGCTTTCTTT. Its translation: CASSSGRQTEAFF.

The chain employs TRBV5-1 and TRBJ2-7; possible D gene TRBD2, 5 bases. The CDR3 has 14 residues. V was trimmed by 0 bases and J by 3 bases, leaving 10 bases between them. Germline lookup yields CDR1 SGHRS and CDR2 YFSETQ. CDR3 sequence (DNA): TGCGCCAGCAGCTTGGACGGGATGAACTACGAGCAGTACTTC. Protein sequence: CASSLDGMNYEQYF.

This clone has only one observation. This CDR3 reads CASSPRMTSQYTGELFF. The CDR3 DNA reads TGTGCCAGCAGCCCCAGGATGACGTCACAGTACACCGGGGAGCTGTTTTTT. The chain uses TRBV7-3 and TRBJ2-2; no definite D call. V gave up 5 bases and J gave up 3 bases, with 19 bases separating them. The CDR3 consists of 17 residues. Germline CDR1 SGHTA, CDR2 FQGTGA.

The chain is built from TRBV19 and TRBJ1-5; D is uncertain. Germline V gives CDR1 LNHDA, CDR2 SQIVND (reference sequence). Trimming pared 7 bases from V and 2 bases from J, leaving 24 bases between. This CDR3 is 18 amino acids long. The CDR3 loop is CASTKLSARWGGNQPQHF. In DNA, the CDR3 is TGTGCCAGTACAAAGCTATCGGCCAGGTGGGGAGGCAATCAGCCCCAGCATTTT.

The gene calls are TRBV4-1 and TRBJ2-3; D is undetermined. Trimming removed 3 bases from V and 2 bases from J, with 9 bases in between. This CDR3 is 14 amino acids long. Per the germline V gene, CDR1 is MGHRA and CDR2 is YSYEKL. CDR3 region: CASSHGSLTDTQYF. The DNA for the CDR3 is TGCGCCAGCAGCCACGGGTCCCTCACAGATACGCAGTATTTT.

The chain has TRBV18 and TRBJ1-1; 11 bases match TRBD1. The CDR3 runs 16 residues. Per germline, CDR1 KGHSH and CDR2 LQKENI. V lost 3 bases to trimming and J lost 11 bases; unmatched junction nucleotides: 14. The DNA for the CDR3 is TGTGCCAGCTCACCCTTTGGATCTGGGACAGGGGGTCACGCTTTCTTT. Residues: CASSPFGSGTGGHAFF.

Comment on this clone: One end of the junction varies from germline; a read error may be responsible. This chain links TRBV7-7 with TRBJ1-2, with a possible D match to TRBD1 (6 bases). This CDR3 contains 17 residues. CDR1 is SSHAT and CDR2 is FNYEAQ in the germline V gene (reference sequence). The chain's CDR3 is CASSLGGRGRVYYGYTF. Written as DNA, the CDR3 is TGTGCTAGCAGCTTAGGGGGTAGGGGCAGGGTATACTATGGCTACACCTTC.

The gene calls are TRBV6-4 and TRBJ2-2; 10 positions agree with TRBD1. Germline trimming cut 5 bases from V and 7 bases from J; bases unmatched to any gene: 13. From germline, CDR1 is MRHNA and CDR2 SNTAGT. The CDR3 is 17 amino acids. CDR3 amino acids: CASSPRDRGGVDGELFF. Here the CDR3 DNA reads TGTGCCAGCAGTCCCCGGGACAGGGGAGGCGTGGACGGGGAGCTGTTTTTT.

The CDR3 is CASTQGTGGEKLFF. DNA of the CDR3: TGCGCCAGCACCCAAGGGACAGGGGGAGAAAAACTGTTTTTT. The chain has TRBV5-1 and TRBJ1-4; 11 bases line up with TRBD1. Germline CDR1 reads SGHRS; CDR2 reads YFSETQ. CDR3 length: 14 amino acids. Losses at the gene ends were 6 bases for V and 8 bases for J; bases not matched to a gene: 6.

The rearrangement joins TRBV7-8 to TRBJ1-6; D remains ambiguous. Trimming shortened V by 5 bases and J by 8 bases, and 7 bases separated the two germline ends. The CDR3 has 12 residues. Per the germline V gene, CDR1 is SGHVS and CDR2 is FQNEAQ. CDR3 region: CASSRRDSPLHF. The DNA of the CDR3 is TGTGCCAGCAGCCGGAGGGATTCACCCCTCCACTTT.

V usage is TRBV21-1 and J usage is TRBJ2-5; TRBD2, as called in the table, went unchecked against the DNA. TRBV21-1 is tagged as a pseudogene. This CDR3 region has 13 residues. The CDR3 loop reads CARRPGRGETQYF. The CDR3 DNA reads as TGTGCCAGGAGACCCGGGCGGGGGGAGACCCAGTACTTC.

The chain uses TRBV7-2 and TRBJ1-2; a weak D match, TRBD1 (6 bases). Germline V lookup: CDR1 SGHTA, CDR2 FQGNSA. This CDR3 contains 15 residues. The V and J ends lost 6 bases and 4 bases respectively, with 18 bases between them. This chain's CDR3 is CASRGISGTFYGYTF. The CDR3 DNA is TGTGCCAGCAGGGGGATATCCGGGACATTCTATGGCTACACCTTC.

The chain combines TRBV9 with TRBJ2-1, with D possibly matching TRBD2 (5 bases). V gave up 0 bases and J gave up 8 bases, with 9 bases separating them. CDR1 is SGDLS, CDR2 YYNGEE, per germline. CDR3 length: 13 amino acids. This CDR3 is CASSVASGDEQFF. Here the CDR3 DNA reads TGTGCCAGCAGCGTAGCTTCCGGGGATGAGCAGTTCTTC.

V usage is TRBV5-1 and J usage is TRBJ1-4, with a tentative D call TRBD1 (5 bases). Germline CDR1 and CDR2: SGHRS and YFSETQ. The length of the CDR3 is 17 residues. Trimming pared 0 bases from V and 0 bases from J, leaving 12 bases between. The CDR3: CASSLGRGLATNEKLFF. In nucleotides, the CDR3 is TGCGCCAGCAGCTTGGGTAGGGGACTTGCAACTAATGAAAAACTGTTTTTT.

The V gene is TRBV28, the J gene TRBJ1-5; D is perhaps TRBD1 (6 bases). CDR1 and CDR2 from the germline V gene are MDHEN and SYDVKM. CDR3 length equals 15 residues. Between the trimmed V and J ends, which lost 10 bases and 1 base, there was a span of 17 bases. The CDR3 sequence: CATVKSRGSNQPQHF. DNA of the CDR3: TGTGCCACAGTTAAATCCAGGGGAAGCAATCAGCCCCAGCATTTT.

The chain joins TRBV4-2 to TRBJ2-5, with 12 nucleotides matching TRBD1. Germline loops: CDR1 LGHNA, CDR2 YNFKEQ. CDR3 size: 15 residues. The V segment lost 4 bases and the J segment 4 bases; nucleotides outside the gene matches: 4. For the CDR3, the DNA is TGTGCCAGCAGCCGGGGACAGGGGGCCGGAGAGACCCAGTACTTC. As protein: CASSRGQGAGETQYF.

V gene TRBV6-5 combines with J gene TRBJ1-2; TRBD1 matches 8 bases. Germline CDR1 is MNHEY and CDR2 is SVGAGI. The V and J ends lost 4 bases and 8 bases, in that order; junction bases with no gene match: 12. This CDR3 comprises 15 residues. CDR3 nucleotides: TGTGCCAGCAGTTTCCTACATTCAGGGGGCATCGGCTACACCTTC. Translated, it gives CASSFLHSGGIGYTF.

This rearrangement joins TRBV3-1 (or the pseudogene TRBV3-2) to TRBJ2-5; 13 bases agree with TRBD2. Germline values: CDR1 LGHDT, CDR2 YNNKEL (reference sequence). This CDR3 has 15 residues. With 4 bases clipped from V and 3 bases from J, the junction kept 2 bases outside the gene matches. The CDR3 is CASSPGLAGEETQYF. The DNA for the CDR3 is TGTGCCAGCAGCCCTGGACTAGCGGGGGAAGAGACCCAGTACTTC.

The chain combines TRBV6-6 with TRBJ1-2, with TRBD1 as a possible D gene (5 bases). The CDR3 sequence is 14 residues long. Germline V lookup: CDR1 MNHNY, CDR2 SVGAGI (reference sequence). The V gene lost 4 bases and the J gene lost 7 bases, with 16 bases spanning the gap. Here the CDR3 DNA reads TGTGCCAGCAGTTTAAGGGGATGGACCTCTGGCTACACCTTC. Protein: CASSLRGWTSGYTF.

The J gene is TRBJ1-2, the V gene TRBV5-1; D gene ambiguous. The CDR3 length is 15 residues. V lost 0 bases and J 4 bases, leaving 13 bases between the germline ends. Germline values: CDR1 SGHRS, CDR2 YFSETQ. In DNA, the CDR3 is TGCGCCAGCAGCTTGGCGGGGATTATAGGCTATGGCTACACCTTC. Residues: CASSLAGIIGYGYTF.

The chain is built from TRBV5-5 and TRBJ1-2; D might be TRBD1 (5 bases). CDR1 and CDR2 (germline): SGHKS, YYEKEE (reference sequence). The CDR3 loop spans 15 amino acids. V lost 0 bases and J lost 4, with 13 bases in between. CDR3 protein: CASSLGDRLFYGYTF. The CDR3 DNA follows: TGTGCCAGCAGCTTGGGTGACAGATTATTCTATGGCTACACCTTC.

The chain has TRBV20-1 and TRBJ2-2; the D is unclear. Trimming cost V 3 bases and J 4 bases, with 6 bases left between them. This CDR3 comprises 12 residues. In germline, CDR1 is DFQATT, CDR2 SNEGSKA (reference sequence). In nucleotides, the CDR3 is TGCAGTGCTAGTTGGCCCACCGGGGAGCTGTTTTTT. It translates to CSASWPTGELFF.